The 27 T cell receptor beta chains listed next were all sequenced from one sample in a study of OX40 agonist ivuxolimab in advanced cancers. Sequenced by immunoSEQ multiplex PCR; TCRdb stores in-frame clones only, minus some. This sample has approximately 32,000 clones, with roughly 84% found just once. Source: CD4+ or CD8+ T cells sorted from blood, taken in a trial of the OX40 agonist ivuxolimab. Receptors were obtained from an adult with an advanced solid tumor such as melanoma, head and neck, liver or kidney cancer.

The rearrangement uses TRBV11-3 and TRBJ1-5; 10 bases line up with TRBD1. Germline lookup yields CDR1 SGHNT and CDR2 YENEEA. The CDR3 spans 12 residues. V was clipped by 11 bases and J by 7 bases; unmatched bases: 5. CDR3 bases: TGTGCCGGGACAGGGGATGGGCAGCCCCAGCATTTT. Translation gives CAGTGDGQPQHF.

The chain employs TRBV29-1 and TRBJ2-5; 12 bases align to TRBD2. This CDR3 is built from 14 residues. The V gene's germline CDR1 is SQVTM and CDR2 ANQGSEA. V trimming: 6 bases; J trimming: 5 bases; junction bases outside the gene matches: 7. CDR3 loop: CSVDGLAGQETQYF. DNA for the CDR3: TGCAGCGTCGACGGACTAGCGGGACAGGAGACCCAGTACTTC.

The J gene is TRBJ1-2, the V gene TRBV14; perhaps TRBD1 as D (5 bases). Germline lookup yields CDR1 SGHDN and CDR2 FVKESK. Between the trimmed V and J ends, which lost 4 bases and 6 bases, there was a span of 18 bases. The CDR3 consists of 15 residues. The CDR3 here is CASSRRTQATDGYTF. The CDR3 region has the DNA TGTGCCAGCAGCCGAAGAACACAGGCAACAGATGGCTACACCTTC.

The chain links TRBV9 to TRBJ2-1, with D possibly being TRBD1 or TRBD2 (5 bases each). The germline V gene encodes CDR1 SGDLS and CDR2 YYNGEE. The V end lost 4 bases, the J end lost 8 bases, and 13 bases lay between the germline ends. CDR3 length: 13 residues. CDR3 DNA: TGTGCCAGCAGCTTAGGGACCGGCGATGAGCAGTTCTTC. Amino acids: CASSLGTGDEQFF.

In DNA, the CDR3 is TGTGCCAGCGAGAAGGGGGCGAGGTCAGATACGCAGTATTTT. As protein: CASEKGARSDTQYF. The J gene is TRBJ2-3, the V gene TRBV7-9; 7 nucleotides align to TRBD1. V lost 8 bases, J lost 4 bases, and 9 bases stayed unmatched. The CDR3 is made up of 14 amino acids. CDR1 is SEHNR, CDR2 FQNEAQ, per germline (reference sequence).

V gene TRBV27 combines with J gene TRBJ2-1; D remains unclear. Germline assignment: CDR1 MNHEY and CDR2 SMNVEV (reference sequence). The ends were cut back, 6 bases at V and 4 bases at J, with 4 bases in the middle. The CDR3 is 11 amino acids. The CDR3 DNA reads TGTGCCAGCAGAAAGTACAATGAGCAGTTCTTC. Translated: CASRKYNEQFF.

The CDR3 bases are TGTGCCAGCAGCTTAGTTCCGGGGGTGGGGGGCTACACCTTC. As protein: CASSLVPGVGGYTF. This chain connects TRBV7-9 to TRBJ1-2; perhaps TRBD1 as D (5 bases). The germline V gene encodes CDR1 SEHNR and CDR2 FQNEAQ (reference sequence). The ends were cut back, 1 base at V and 8 bases at J, with 14 bases in the middle. CDR3 length equals 14 residues.

J is TRBJ2-7 and V is TRBV6-5, with 13 bases matching TRBD2. The germline CDR1 and CDR2 sequences are MNHEY and SVGAGI. The CDR3 spans 15 residues. The ends lost 4 bases at V and 3 bases at J; junction bases unmatched: 3. CDR3 nucleotides: TGTGCCAGCAGTTTCGGGACTAGCGGGGACTACGAGCAGTACTTC. Translating it yields CASSFGTSGDYEQYF.

CDR3 in DNA: TGTGCCAGCAGTTTACGGCGGGGGAGCTCCTATAATTCACCCCTCCACTTT. Encoded protein: CASSLRRGSSYNSPLHF. This chain links TRBV27 with TRBJ1-6; TRBD1 is a possible D gene (5 bases). The CDR3 consists of 17 residues. Germline V gene sequence: CDR1 MNHEY, CDR2 SMNVEV (reference sequence). Deletions cut 2 bases from V and 0 bases from J, with 11 bases between.

The chain couples TRBV7-8 to TRBJ1-2; D is possibly TRBD1 (5 bases). Germline values: CDR1 SGHVS, CDR2 FQNEAQ. V lost 7 bases, J lost 2 bases, and 14 bases lay in between. The CDR3 runs 14 residues. This chain's CDR3 is CASIPGRGNYGYTF. CDR3 in DNA: TGTGCCAGCATCCCTGGGAGGGGCAACTATGGCTACACCTTC.

This clone was observed a handful of times. The chain carries TRBV6-1 and TRBJ1-1, with 9 bases that match TRBD1. The germline gives CDR1 MNHNS, CDR2 SASEGT. The V and J ends lost 2 bases and 4 bases, in that order; junction bases with no gene match: 5. This CDR3 is built from 15 residues. This CDR3 is CASSEHTTGGTEAFF. CDR3 bases: TGTGCCAGCAGTGAACACACGACAGGGGGCACTGAAGCTTTCTTT.

This clone was counted a single time. The chain employs TRBV10-3 and TRBJ2-7; 8 nucleotides line up with TRBD1. After removal of 4 bases from V and 4 bases from J, the junction contained 3 bases not matched to a gene. Germline V gene sequence: CDR1 ENHRY, CDR2 SYGVKD. The CDR3 covers 13 residues. The CDR3 sequence is CAISARQGYEQYF. The CDR3 bases are TGTGCCATCAGTGCGAGACAGGGGTACGAGCAGTACTTC.

The rearrangement links TRBV5-1 to TRBJ2-2; a weak D match, TRBD2 (6 bases). This CDR3 has 18 residues. Germline lookup yields CDR1 SGHRS and CDR2 YFSETQ. V lost 0 bases to trimming and J lost 8 bases, with 23 bases between them. CDR3 nucleotide sequence: TGCGCCAGCAGCTTGGGTCCCGCGGGACCTCCCCGGGGTGGGGAGCTGTTTTTT. Its protein product is CASSLGPAGPPRGGELFF.

This clone was found once. The chain couples TRBV9 to TRBJ1-1, with 11 bases fitting TRBD1. This CDR3 has 12 residues. With V trimmed by 4 bases and J by 10 bases, 3 bases remained unmatched. Germline loops: CDR1 SGDLS, CDR2 YYNGEE. Here the CDR3 reads CASSPGTGGAFF. CDR3 DNA: TGTGCCAGCAGCCCAGGGACAGGGGGAGCTTTCTTT.

This chain links TRBV28 with TRBJ1-1, with 11 positions matching TRBD1. V trimming: 5 bases; J trimming: 1 base; junction bases outside the gene matches: 9. Per the germline V gene, CDR1 is MDHEN and CDR2 is SYDVKM. The CDR3 is 17 residues long. The CDR3 DNA sequence: TGTGCCAGCAGTAGGGTCCGGGACAGGGGGAAGAACACTGAAGCTTTCTTT. This translates into CASSRVRDRGKNTEAFF.

This rearrangement joins TRBV5-5 to TRBJ2-7, with D unclear. Deletions cut 1 base from V and 4 bases from J, with 6 bases between. The length of the CDR3 is 12 residues. CDR1 and CDR2 (germline): SGHKS, YYEKEE (reference sequence). The CDR3 DNA follows: TGTGCCAGCAGCTTGAGCGCGTACGAGCAGTACTTC. Its protein is CASSLSAYEQYF.

The chain links TRBV7-6 to TRBJ1-5; no clear D gene. Trimming took 1 base from V and 7 from J, leaving 11 bases between them. This CDR3 has 14 amino acids. Germline-derived CDR1 and CDR2 are SGHVS and FNYEAQ. The CDR3 nucleotides read TGTGCCAGCAGCTTAGGGCACGAGGGACAGCCCCAGCATTTT. Translating gives CASSLGHEGQPQHF. Together with reference TRBV7-6 and TRBJ1-5, the CDR3 gives the full variable domain: GAGVSQSPRYKVTKRGQDVALRCDPISGHVSLYWYRQALGQGPEFLTYFNYEAQQDKSGLPNDRFSAERPEGSISTLTIQRTEQRDSAMYRCASSLGHEGQPQHFGDGTRLSIL.

A single count supports this clone. The V call is TRBV29-1, the J call TRBJ1-1, with D unresolved. The CDR3 length is 14 residues. V lost 5 bases, J lost 0 bases, and 13 bases lay in between. In germline, CDR1 is SQVTM, CDR2 ANQGSEA. The chain's CDR3 is CSVQRTGMNTEAFF. CDR3 DNA sequence: TGCAGCGTTCAACGGACGGGGATGAACACTGAAGCTTTCTTT.

The CDR3 nucleotides read TGTGCCAGCAGCTTAGGAGTGAGCGGGAGCTTGAATGAGCAGTTCTTC. It codes for CASSLGVSGSLNEQFF. The chain has TRBV7-6 and TRBJ2-1; 8 bases align to TRBD2. The V segment lost 1 base and the J segment 7 bases; nucleotides outside the gene matches: 9. The CDR3 is made up of 16 amino acids. In germline, CDR1 is SGHVS, CDR2 FNYEAQ.

V and J are TRBV10-3 and TRBJ2-3; 9 nucleotides line up with TRBD2. This CDR3 spans 16 amino acids. From germline, CDR1 is ENHRY and CDR2 SYGVKD. Trimming cost V 1 base and J 5 bases; bases outside gene matches: 7. For the CDR3, the DNA is TGTGCCATCAGTGAGTTCGCGACTAGCGGACTAGATACGCAGTATTTT. As protein: CAISEFATSGLDTQYF.

This chain's CDR3 is CASTWGAGGREQYF. DNA of the CDR3: TGTGCCAGCACCTGGGGTGCGGGAGGTCGCGAGCAGTACTTC. This chain connects TRBV6-5 to TRBJ2-7, with TRBD2 matching 8 bases. V lost 7 bases and J lost 6; bases outside the gene matches: 11. This CDR3 region has 14 residues. Germline CDR1 MNHEY, CDR2 SVGAGI.

This clone appeared a single time. This chain joins TRBV5-1 and TRBJ2-5; D remains unclear. Germline CDR1 is SGHRS and CDR2 is YFSETQ. The CDR3 has 14 residues. Trimming stripped 0 bases from V and 5 bases from J, with 11 bases between. CDR3 protein: CASSLAGLRETQYF. The DNA for the CDR3 is TGCGCCAGCAGCTTGGCGGGCTTGCGGGAGACCCAGTACTTC.

The J gene is TRBJ1-2, the V gene TRBV7-6, with TRBD1 as a possible D gene (6 bases). V lost 1 base and J 8 bases, leaving 14 bases between the germline ends. CDR1 is SGHVS and CDR2 is FNYEAQ in the germline V gene. The CDR3 loop spans 14 amino acids. CDR3 sequence: CASSLGGGPRGYTF. CDR3 nucleotide sequence: TGTGCCAGCAGCTTAGGAGGGGGGCCAAGGGGCTACACCTTC.

The chain uses TRBV5-1 and TRBJ2-2; D perhaps matches TRBD2 (7 bases). Trimming cost V 0 bases and J 2 bases, with 11 bases left between them. The CDR3 consists of 16 residues. Germline loops: CDR1 SGHRS, CDR2 YFSETQ. CDR3 in DNA: TGCGCCAGCAGCTTGGGCGGGGGCCGTAACACCGGGGAGCTGTTTTTT. Protein sequence: CASSLGGGRNTGELFF.

The rearrangement joins TRBV4-3 to TRBJ2-1, with no clear D. Trimming took off 1 base at V and 6 bases at J, with 13 bases between the two ends. Per the germline V gene, CDR1 is LGHNA and CDR2 is YSLEER. This CDR3 is built from 15 residues. The CDR3 here is CASSQAVAAFNEQFF. In DNA, the CDR3 is TGCGCCAGCAGCCAAGCGGTCGCGGCCTTCAATGAGCAGTTCTTC.

The chain carries TRBV7-8 and TRBJ1-1; 10 bases agree with TRBD1. The CDR3 extends over 16 amino acids. Germline V gene data show CDR1 as SGHVS and CDR2 as FQNEAQ. With V trimmed by 5 bases and J by 1 base, 7 bases remained unmatched. The CDR3 DNA sequence: TGTGCCAGCAGCACCGGGACAGGGGCTAGGAACACTGAAGCTTTCTTT. Amino acid sequence: CASSTGTGARNTEAFF.

The V and J genes are TRBV9 and TRBJ2-1, with 7 bases matching TRBD2. CDR1 SGDLS and CDR2 YYNGEE come from the germline V gene. The V gene end was trimmed by 0 bases and the J gene end by 8 bases; junction bases not matched to a gene: 14. This CDR3 spans 17 amino acids. CDR3 in amino acids: CASSVVGGGSISYEQFF. The CDR3 DNA reads as TGTGCCAGCAGCGTAGTAGGAGGCGGGAGCATTTCGTATGAGCAGTTCTTC.